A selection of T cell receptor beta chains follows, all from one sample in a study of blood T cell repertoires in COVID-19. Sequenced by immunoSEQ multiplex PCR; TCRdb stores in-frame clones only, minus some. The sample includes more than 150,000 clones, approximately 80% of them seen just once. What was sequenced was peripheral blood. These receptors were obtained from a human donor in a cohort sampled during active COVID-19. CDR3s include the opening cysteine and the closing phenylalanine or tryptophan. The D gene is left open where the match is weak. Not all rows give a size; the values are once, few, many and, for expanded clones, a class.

TGCGCCAGCAGCGTCCAGGGAAGGGTGACTAACTATGGCTACACCTTC CASSVQGRVTNYGYTF TRBJ1-2 TRBV5-1 - 16 -
TGTGCCAGCAGCCAAGTGGCAGGGAAGAACGAGCAGTACTTC CASSQVAGKNEQYF TRBJ2-7 TRBV3-1/TRBV3-2 - 14 -
TGCGCCAGCAGCTCTACGTCTCGGGGGTACGAGCAGTACTTC CASSSTSRGYEQYF TRBJ2-7 TRBV5-1 - 14 -
TGCAGTGCTAGTGAAACAGGGAAATCGAACACTGAAGCTTTCTTT CSASETGKSNTEAFF TRBJ1-1 TRBV20-1 - 15 -
TGTGCCAGCAGCGTGGGACAGGGGATCTCTGGGGCCAACGTCCTGACTTTC CASSVGQGISGANVLTF TRBJ2-6 TRBV9 TRBD1 17 once
TGTGCCAGCAGCCTAGCGGGGCCCTACGAGCAGTACTTC CASSLAGPYEQYF TRBJ2-7 TRBV6-7 TRBD2 13 -
TGTGCCAGTAGTCCCCGGGACAGATCAAACTATGGCTACACCTTC CASSPRDRSNYGYTF TRBJ1-2 TRBV19 TRBD1 15 -
TGTGCCAGTAGTAGAATCACAGGGGACCTCCTTGGAAACGAGCAGTACTTC CASSRITGDLLGNEQYF TRBJ2-7 TRBV19 TRBD1 17 -
TGTGCCAGCAGCTTAGGGACAGGGGCTAACTATGGCTACACCTTC CASSLGTGANYGYTF TRBJ1-2 TRBV7-9 TRBD1 15 -
TGTGCCAGTAGTATTCGACAGGGCAAGGCTGGAAACACCATATATTTT CASSIRQGKAGNTIYF TRBJ1-3 TRBV19 TRBD1 16 once
TGCGCCAGCAGCCAAGAGACAGGGTGGGATGAGCAGTTCTTC CASSQETGWDEQFF TRBJ2-1 TRBV4-1 TRBD1 14 -
TGTGCCAGCAGCCGGGGGGGGCCTGGTAATGAAAAACTGTTTTTT CASSRGGPGNEKLFF TRBJ1-4 TRBV6-5 - 15 -
TGTGCCTGGAGTGTAGGGGCGGGGGGGCCGGACGAGCAGTACTTC CAWSVGAGGPDEQYF TRBJ2-7 TRBV30 TRBD2 15 -
TGTGCCATCAGTGTCGGGGGTACAGATACGCAGTATTTT CAISVGGTDTQYF TRBJ2-3 TRBV10-3 - 13 -
TGTGCCAGCAGCCAAGGTTCGGGTGATGAAAAACTGTTTTTT CASSQGSGDEKLFF TRBJ1-4 TRBV3-1/TRBV3-2 - 14 -
TGCAGCGCCCAGACAGGGGGTAATCAGCCCCAGCATTTT CSAQTGGNQPQHF TRBJ1-5 TRBV29-1 TRBD1 13 -
TGCGCCAGCAGCGCTACCAGGGCGCTAGATGAAAAACTGTTTTTT CASSATRALDEKLFF TRBJ1-4 TRBV4-1 - 15 once
TGCGCCAGCAGCCTCGGTCCAAGGGGGCGTGGTACTGAAGCTTTCTTT CASSLGPRGRGTEAFF TRBJ1-1 TRBV4-1 TRBD1 16 -
TGCGCCAGCAGCTTGGAGCCAGGGTACTATGGCTACACCTTC CASSLEPGYYGYTF TRBJ1-2 TRBV5-1 - 14 -
TGCAGCGTTGCACAGGGGGATGGCTATGGCTACACCTTC CSVAQGDGYGYTF TRBJ1-2 TRBV29-1 TRBD1 13 -
TGTGCCAGTAGTATTTCTGGGACAGGCATCTACGAGCAGTACTTC CASSISGTGIYEQYF TRBJ2-7 TRBV19 TRBD1 15 few
TGTGCCAGCAGCGTAGAAGGGACAGCTCCTACCCAGCAGTACTTC CASSVEGTAPTQQYF TRBJ2-7 TRBV9 TRBD1 15 many
TGTGCCAGCAGCTTAGATAGGGGAGGAGAGACCCAGTACTTC CASSLDRGGETQYF TRBJ2-5 TRBV13 - 14 once
TGTGCCAGCAGGGTACAGGGAAGCGGTCAGCCCCAGCATTTT CASRVQGSGQPQHF TRBJ1-5 TRBV2 - 14 -
TGTGCCAGCAGCCTGGGACAGGGGGATGGCTACACCTTC CASSLGQGDGYTF TRBJ1-2 TRBV5-6 TRBD1 13 -
TGTGCCAGCATCGGAGAAGGGGAGCTGTTTTTT CASIGEGELFF TRBJ2-2 TRBV6-5 - 11 once
TGTGCCAGCAGCTCGGCAGGGGGCTTATATTCACCCCTCCACTTT CASSSAGGLYSPLHF TRBJ1-6 TRBV5-4 TRBD1 15 -
TGTGCCAGCAGCGGCGGGGGTAGCGGGGGCATCAATGAGCAGTTCTTC CASSGGGSGGINEQFF TRBJ2-1 TRBV9 TRBD2 16 -
TGTGCCAGCTCCCAGAACACCGGGGAGCTGTTTTTT CASSQNTGELFF TRBJ2-2 TRBV6-5 - 12 -
TGTGCCAGCAGCAAGACAGCTGGGGCCAACGTCCTGACTTTC CASSKTAGANVLTF TRBJ2-6 TRBV7-3 - 14 once
TGTGCCAGCAGCCCGGACAGGGCTAATAATGAAAAACTGTTTTTT CASSPDRANNEKLFF TRBJ1-4 TRBV2 TRBD1 15 -
TGTGCCAGCAGCCAACAGAATAGCAATCAGCCCCAGCATTTT CASSQQNSNQPQHF TRBJ1-5 TRBV3-1/TRBV3-2 - 14 -
TGTGCCAGCAGCCCACAAACAGATACGCAGTATTTT CASSPQTDTQYF TRBJ2-3 TRBV7-9 - 12 -
TGCGCCAGCAGTGAGGGGACTAGGGACGAGCAGTACTTC CASSEGTRDEQYF TRBJ2-7 TRBV10-1 TRBD2 13 few
TGTGCCAGCACCGAAATGACAGGGGACTATGGCTACACCTTC CASTEMTGDYGYTF TRBJ1-2 TRBV7-8 TRBD1 14 -
TGTGCCAGCACCCTGCCACCTGGACAGGGCGTTTGGGGCTACACCTTC CASTLPPGQGVWGYTF TRBJ1-2 TRBV28 TRBD1 16 -
TGTGCCATCAGTGAGTCGACCCAGCGGGGGGGACGCCTCCCAGATACGCAGTATTTT CAISESTQRGGRLPDTQYF TRBJ2-3 TRBV10-3 TRBD2 19 -
TGTGCCAGCAGCTTGGCCCTCACAGGGGGCGAGACTGAAGCTTTCTTT CASSLALTGGETEAFF TRBJ1-1 TRBV5-5 TRBD1 16 -
TGCAGCGACGGGACAGGCTATGGCTACACCTTC CSDGTGYGYTF TRBJ1-2 TRBV29-1 TRBD1 11 -
TGTGCCACCTCGGGCGGGAATGAGCAGTTCTTC CATSGGNEQFF TRBJ2-1 TRBV10-3 - 11 -
TGCAGCGTTGACAGGACAGGGGATTTAGATACGCAGTATTTT CSVDRTGDLDTQYF TRBJ2-3 TRBV29-1 TRBD1 14 -
TGTGCCAGCAGCGGCCGGGACAGGGTCGACGAGCAGTACTTC CASSGRDRVDEQYF TRBJ2-7 TRBV7-8 TRBD1 14 -
TGCGCCAGCAGCGAGCCGGACAGCTACGAGCAGTACTTC CASSEPDSYEQYF TRBJ2-7 TRBV10-2 - 13 -
TGCGCCAGCAGTTTACAGGGGAACAGGGGGGAAAAACTGTTTTTT CASSLQGNRGEKLFF TRBJ1-4 TRBV5-1 TRBD1 15 -
TGCGCCAGCAGCCAAGATGACACGGGCAATCAGCCCCAGCATTTT CASSQDDTGNQPQHF TRBJ1-5 TRBV4-1 - 15 -
TGTGCCAGCATTTACTCTAGCGGGGGCACAGATACGCAGTATTTT CASIYSSGGTDTQYF TRBJ2-3 TRBV28 TRBD2 15 -
TGCGCCAGCAGCTTGGCCCTCCGGGGGGGCAGTGGCTATGGCTACACCTTC CASSLALRGGSGYGYTF TRBJ1-2 TRBV5-1 - 17 -
TGTGCCTGGAGTCCTTCGGGGGTGGACCAGTACTTC CAWSPSGVDQYF TRBJ2-5 TRBV30 - 12 -
TGTGCCAGCAGCGCCAACCCGAGCGGGGGAGGAGGAGAGACCCAGTACTTC CASSANPSGGGGETQYF TRBJ2-5 TRBV9 TRBD2 17 -
TGTGCCTGGAAGGTACAGGGGGCGGGGGAGCAGTACTTC CAWKVQGAGEQYF TRBJ2-7 TRBV30 TRBD1 13 few
TGTGCCAGCGGGGGACAGGGAAATGAAAAACTGTTTTTT CASGGQGNEKLFF TRBJ1-4 TRBV12-3/TRBV12-4 TRBD1 13 -
TGTGCCAGCAGCTTATTAAAGGGACAGGGAATCTACGAGCAGTACTTC CASSLLKGQGIYEQYF TRBJ2-7 TRBV11-3 TRBD1 16 -
TGTGCCAGTAGTATCGGGACAGGCGGCGAGCAGTACTTC CASSIGTGGEQYF TRBJ2-7 TRBV19 TRBD1 13 -
TGTGCCAGCACACGAGGGGGCACTGAAGCTTTCTTT CASTRGGTEAFF TRBJ1-1 TRBV6-5 - 12 -
TGTGCCAGCTCACCCCAGGATCGTAACTTGAACACTGAAGCTTTCTTT CASSPQDRNLNTEAFF TRBJ1-1 TRBV18 - 16 -